This T cell receptor beta chain came from a study of cytomegalovirus exposure and HLA in healthy donors. V lost 2 bases to trimming and J lost 1 base, with 7 bases between them. From germline, CDR1 is SGHDT and CDR2 YYEEEE. The CDR3 runs 14 residues. This PCR relied on a set of 60 Vbeta primers and 13 Jbeta primers. Measured with immunoSEQ multiplex PCR; TCRdb has only the in-frame clones, and not every one. In total, the table holds some 150,000 clones. Sequencing used PBMCs. The chain has TRBV5-6 and TRBJ2-1; D unclear. The sequence came from a woman aged 18-35 years in good health and CMV-seropositive. The CDR3 DNA reads as TGTGCCAGCAGCTTAGTTGAGTCCTACAATGAGCAGTTCTTC. This gives the protein CASSLVESYNEQFF.